This T cell receptor (beta chain) appears in the sequencing data of a study of T cell repertoires in cytomegalovirus infection. About the study: As its CMV epitopes, the study selected recently identified HLA-C-restricted and well-studied HLA-B-restricted targets. TCR beta signatures that were public indicated CMV infection and matching HLA type.

Trimming cost V 5 bases and J 9 bases, with 11 bases left between them. CDR1 is MNHEY, CDR2 SMNVEV, per germline (reference sequence). CDR3 length: 13 amino acids. For this clonotype: The antigen is unknown.

Overall study results and limits: Dominating the ex vivo response were TCR beta clonotypes that were CMV-specific and HLA-C-restricted.

TCRdb fed the reads into MiXCR, producing one record per CDR3 protein. The table includes roughly 500,000 distinct CDR3 sequences, around a third detected once. V gene TRBV27 combines with J gene TRBJ1-6; D unclear. This sequence was found in a human donor in good health (CMV status not recorded). Some clones in this sample may be carry-over from other donors' samples. Material: cultured PBMCs, obtained from culture after CMV antigen stimulation. This CDR3 is CASSPMEVSPLHF. The CDR3 DNA is TGTGCCAGCAGTCCGATGGAGGTTTCACCCCTCCACTTT.